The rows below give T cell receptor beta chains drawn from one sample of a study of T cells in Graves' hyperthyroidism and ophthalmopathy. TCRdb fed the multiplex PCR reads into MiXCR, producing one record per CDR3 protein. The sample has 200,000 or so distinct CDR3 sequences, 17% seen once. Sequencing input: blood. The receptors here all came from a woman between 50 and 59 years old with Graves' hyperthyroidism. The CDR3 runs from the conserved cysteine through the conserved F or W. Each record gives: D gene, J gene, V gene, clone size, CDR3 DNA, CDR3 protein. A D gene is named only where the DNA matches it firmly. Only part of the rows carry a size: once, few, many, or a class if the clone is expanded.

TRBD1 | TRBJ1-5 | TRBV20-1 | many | TGCAGTGCTAAGAGGGACAGTAGCAATCAGCCCCAGCATTTT | CSAKRDSSNQPQHF
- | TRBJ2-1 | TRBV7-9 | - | TGCGCCAGCAGCCAACCAGGACGGAGAACCTACAATGAGCAGTTCTTC | CASSQPGRRTYNEQFF
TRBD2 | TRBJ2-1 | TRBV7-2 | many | TGTGCCAGCAGCTGGAGGGAGGGTGGGTCCAATGAGCAGTTCTTC | CASSWREGGSNEQFF
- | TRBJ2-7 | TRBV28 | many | TGTGCCAGCAGTTTTGGATTCGTATCGTGGACCTCCTACGAGCAGTACTTC | CASSFGFVSWTSYEQYF
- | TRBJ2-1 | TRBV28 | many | TGTGCCAGCAGTTCCCAGGTCGAGCGGGCAACCTCGGGAGAGCAGTTCTTC | CASSSQVERATSGEQFF
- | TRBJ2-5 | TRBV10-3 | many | TGTGCCATCAGTGACCCGCCTCGTCAAGAGACCCAGTACTTC | CAISDPPRQETQYF
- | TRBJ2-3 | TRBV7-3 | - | TGTGCCAGCAGCTGGGGCGGGAAGACAGATACGCAGTATTTT | CASSWGGKTDTQYF
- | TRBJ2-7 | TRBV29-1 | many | TGCAGCGTAGGACGGACGCAACCCTACGAGCAGTACTTC | CSVGRTQPYEQYF
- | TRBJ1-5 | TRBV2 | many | TGTGCCAGCAGTGAAACGGACCGCAATCAGCCCCAGCATTTT | CASSETDRNQPQHF
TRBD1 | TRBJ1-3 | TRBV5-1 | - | TGCGCCAGCAGCAAGAACGGACAGGTTCTTTCTGGAAACACCATATATTTT | CASSKNGQVLSGNTIYF
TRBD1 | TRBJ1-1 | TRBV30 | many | TGTGCCTGGAGTCGCAGACAGGGCGACTTTCAAAACACTGAAGCTTTCTTT | CAWSRRQGDFQNTEAFF
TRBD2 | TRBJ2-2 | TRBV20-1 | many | TGCAGTGCGCGACTAGCGGGGGCCGGGGAGCTGTTTTTT | CSARLAGAGELFF
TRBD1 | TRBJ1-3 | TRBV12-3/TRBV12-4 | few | TGTGCCAGCGATGACAGGGAGAGCTCTGGAAACACCATATATTTT | CASDDRESSGNTIYF
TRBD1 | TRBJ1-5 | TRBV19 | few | TGTGCCAGTACACGGGACAGCTCATGGCAGCCCCAGCATTTT | CASTRDSSWQPQHF
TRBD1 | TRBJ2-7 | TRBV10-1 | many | TGCGCCAGCAGTGAGTCGACAGGGATCTACGAGCAGTACTTC | CASSESTGIYEQYF
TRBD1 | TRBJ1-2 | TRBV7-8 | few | TGTGCCAGCAGCCCAAGACAGGGGTTGGGTGGCTACACCTTC | CASSPRQGLGGYTF
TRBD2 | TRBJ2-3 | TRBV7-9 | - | TGTGCCAGCAGCTTAGGGAGCGGGGGCGCAATGTATTTT | CASSLGSGGAMYF
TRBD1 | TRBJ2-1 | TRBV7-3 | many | TGTGCCAGCAGCGTATACGGGGACAGGTACAATGAGCAGTTCTTC | CASSVYGDRYNEQFF
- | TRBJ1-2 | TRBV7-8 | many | TGTGCCAGCAGCTTAGATGAGACAGACTATGGCTACACCTTC | CASSLDETDYGYTF
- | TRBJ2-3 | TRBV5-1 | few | TGCGCCAGCAGCTTGGCCTCGAGCGGGAGCACAGATACGCAGTATTTT | CASSLASSGSTDTQYF